The 17 T cell receptor beta chains below all came from one sample that was sequenced in a study of T cell responses to AZD1222 COVID-19 vaccine. Libraries were prepared by immunoSEQ multiplex PCR; TCRdb keeps only in-frame clonotypes and omits some of them. The repertoire holds around 100,000 clones, with 90% to 95% as singletons. The sequenced sample was peripheral blood, obtained on day 0 of AZD1222 vaccination. The receptors stem from an adult in good health.

This clone appeared a single time. The V call is TRBV21-1, the J call TRBJ2-7; the D call TRBD2 from the table was never checked on the DNA. TRBV21-1 is an annotated pseudogene. The CDR3 runs to 17 residues. CDR3 region: CASSGSCGKYPPYEQYF. The CDR3 DNA sequence: TGTGCCAGCAGCGGGAGTTGTGGGAAATACCCACCGTACGAGCAGTACTTC.

The chain carries TRBV9 and TRBJ1-3, with unresolved D. CDR1 SGDLS and CDR2 YYNGEE come from the germline V gene. The CDR3 is 12 residues long. Trimming took 0 bases from V and 7 from J, leaving 5 bases between them. The DNA for the CDR3 is TGTGCCAGCAGCGTAGTGGATAACACCATATATTTT. Translation: CASSVVDNTIYF.

The chain carries TRBV11-3 and TRBJ1-3; TRBD1 might be the D (6 bases). The germline gives CDR1 SGHNT, CDR2 YENEEA. CDR3 size: 15 residues. Trimming removed 5 bases from V and 0 bases from J, with 11 bases in between. The CDR3 region has the DNA TGTGCCAGCAGCCCGGGGGCCGCCTCTGGAAACACCATATATTTT. Encoded protein: CASSPGAASGNTIYF.

The rearrangement joins TRBV2 to TRBJ2-3; D is undetermined. The CDR3 runs to 15 residues. Germline CDR1 and CDR2: SNHLY and FYNNEI. Trimming stripped 3 bases from V and 2 bases from J, with 12 bases between. CDR3 protein: CASSEVVRYTDTQYF. The CDR3 coding sequence is TGTGCCAGCAGTGAGGTCGTTCGTTACACAGATACGCAGTATTTT.

The chain joins TRBV28 to TRBJ2-5, with TRBD2 as a possible D gene (7 bases). CDR1 is MDHEN and CDR2 is SYDVKM in the germline V gene. The CDR3 extends over 14 amino acids. With 6 bases removed from V and 3 bases from J, the gap between germline ends came to 14 bases. The CDR3 reads CASRLGGGKETQYF. CDR3 nucleotides: TGTGCCAGCAGGTTAGGGGGGGGGAAAGAGACCCAGTACTTC.

The genes are TRBV2 and TRBJ2-1; TRBD1 might be the D (5 bases). This CDR3 region has 13 residues. CDR1 is SNHLY, CDR2 FYNNEI, per germline. With 7 bases removed from V and 5 bases from J, the gap between germline ends came to 12 bases. The CDR3 nucleotides read TGTGCCAGCATCCCGCGACAGAACAATGAGCAGTTCTTC. Amino acid sequence: CASIPRQNNEQFF.

The chain is built from TRBV13 and TRBJ1-5; the D gene is possibly TRBD1 (5 bases). Germline V gives CDR1 PRHDT, CDR2 FYEKMQ (reference sequence). The V and J ends lost 5 bases and 9 bases respectively, with 20 bases between them. The CDR3 is 15 amino acids. In DNA form, the CDR3 reads TGTGCCAGCAGCCGTTTCGGGACGGGTCAAGGGCCCCAGCATTTT. It codes for CASSRFGTGQGPQHF.

The V call is TRBV4-2, the J call TRBJ2-3; no firm D call. The germline gives CDR1 LGHNA, CDR2 YNFKEQ. Trimming pared 7 bases from V and 3 bases from J, leaving 17 bases between. This CDR3 has 15 residues. The CDR3 is CASTQGVGPTDTQYF. The CDR3 DNA reads as TGTGCCAGCACTCAAGGAGTGGGCCCAACAGATACGCAGTATTTT.

The chain is built from TRBV27 and TRBJ1-2; weak D call: TRBD1 (5 bases). The V gene's germline CDR1 is MNHEY and CDR2 SMNVEV (reference sequence). The CDR3 has 18 amino acids. With 5 bases removed from V and 3 bases from J, the gap between germline ends came to 25 bases. This CDR3 is CASSPGPHSALGDYGYTF. The CDR3 nucleotides are TGTGCCAGCAGTCCCGGGCCCCACAGTGCGCTGGGGGACTATGGCTACACCTTC.

The chain links TRBV10-1 to TRBJ2-7; D unresolved. Trimming stripped 1 base from V and 3 bases from J, with 7 bases between. The length of the CDR3 is 13 residues. From germline, CDR1 is WNHNN and CDR2 SYGVQD (reference sequence). CDR3: CASSEFGLYEQYF. DNA for the CDR3: TGCGCCAGCAGTGAGTTCGGTCTCTACGAGCAGTACTTC.

V usage is TRBV28 and J usage is TRBJ2-7, with 7 bases that match TRBD1. The CDR3 has 15 amino acids. Germline CDR1 MDHEN, CDR2 SYDVKM. The V and J ends lost 6 bases and 2 bases, in that order; junction bases with no gene match: 10. The CDR3 nucleotides read TGTGCCAGCAGACGTCATCGACAGGGTGCCTACGAGCAGTACTTC. It is translated as CASRRHRQGAYEQYF.

This clone was counted between two and nine times. The chain joins TRBV9 to TRBJ1-3, with TRBD1 as a possible D gene (6 bases). The germline V and J ends were trimmed by 4 bases and 14 bases, with 19 bases remaining between them. The CDR3 is 13 residues long. Germline lookup yields CDR1 SGDLS and CDR2 YYNGEE. DNA of the CDR3: TGTGCCAGCAGCCCTCCCTCCGGGACACGCTTATATTTT. Amino acid sequence: CASSPPSGTRLYF.

The gene calls are TRBV5-5 and TRBJ2-7; 12 bases agree with TRBD2. The CDR3 extends over 16 amino acids. The germline V gene has CDR1 SGHKS and CDR2 YYEKEE (reference sequence). With V trimmed by 1 base and J by 2 bases, 4 bases remained unmatched. The CDR3 DNA reads as TGTGCCAGCAGCTTGCCTCGGACTAGCGGGACCTACGAGCAGTACTTC. It specifies CASSLPRTSGTYEQYF.

V usage is TRBV29-1 and J usage is TRBJ2-1, with unresolved D. This CDR3 comprises 15 residues. Germline CDR1 reads SQVTM; CDR2 reads ANQGSEA. The V gene lost 3 bases and the J gene lost 0 bases, with 12 bases spanning the gap. CDR3 nucleotide sequence: TGCAGCGTTGATGTTGGTAGGAGCTCCTACAATGAGCAGTTCTTC. Protein product: CSVDVGRSSYNEQFF.

CDR3 in DNA: TGTGCCAGCAGCGTAGGCGGGAGTCCATCCTACGAGCAGTACTTC. Residues: CASSVGGSPSYEQYF. The rearrangement joins TRBV9 to TRBJ2-7; 7 positions match TRBD2. The V gene's germline CDR1 is SGDLS and CDR2 YYNGEE. The length of the CDR3 is 15 residues. V was pared by 0 bases and J by 1 base, with 4 bases of the junction left unmatched.

The J gene is TRBJ2-2, the V gene TRBV12-3 or TRBV12-4, with a tentative D call TRBD2 (5 bases). CDR3 length: 13 residues. V was cut by 7 bases and J by 1 base, with 7 bases left in between. CDR3 DNA sequence: TGTGCCAGCACTCGGGGGAACACCGGGGAGCTGTTTTTT. This sequence encodes CASTRGNTGELFF.

The V call is TRBV11-1, the J call TRBJ2-7; D is unclear. Looked up from germline, CDR1 is SGHAT and CDR2 is FQDESV (reference sequence). Trimming took 2 bases from V and 5 from J, leaving 10 bases between them. CDR3 length: 13 residues. The DNA for the CDR3 is TGTGCCAGCAGCTTACCCAGCCGGGACGAGCAGTACTTC. Translating gives CASSLPSRDEQYF.